The present entry profiles one TCR beta chain with its context. Preparation of the TCRbeta library involved a method that used unique molecular identifiers. TCRdb processed the PCR reads anew with MiXCR; each CDR3 protein has one entry. The table lists 490,000 or so distinct CDR3 sequences, 9.5% to 15% of them singletons. The data are from a study of T-cell reconstitution after alpha-beta-depleted transplantation in children. V trimming: 1 base; J trimming: 7 bases; junction bases outside the gene matches: 6. The CDR3 length is 16 residues. CDR1 is SGHNT, CDR2 YENEEA, per germline. The rearrangement joins TRBV11-3 to TRBJ2-1; 11 bases align to TRBD2. The clonotype originates from a human donor who donated a stem cell graft to a child with combined immunodeficiency. The sample consisted of PBMCs from the stem cell graft donor, taken from the stem cell graft. This chain's CDR3 is CASSLVSGGAPNEQFF. The CDR3 DNA is TGTGCCAGCAGCTTAGTTAGCGGGGGGGCCCCTAATGAGCAGTTCTTC.